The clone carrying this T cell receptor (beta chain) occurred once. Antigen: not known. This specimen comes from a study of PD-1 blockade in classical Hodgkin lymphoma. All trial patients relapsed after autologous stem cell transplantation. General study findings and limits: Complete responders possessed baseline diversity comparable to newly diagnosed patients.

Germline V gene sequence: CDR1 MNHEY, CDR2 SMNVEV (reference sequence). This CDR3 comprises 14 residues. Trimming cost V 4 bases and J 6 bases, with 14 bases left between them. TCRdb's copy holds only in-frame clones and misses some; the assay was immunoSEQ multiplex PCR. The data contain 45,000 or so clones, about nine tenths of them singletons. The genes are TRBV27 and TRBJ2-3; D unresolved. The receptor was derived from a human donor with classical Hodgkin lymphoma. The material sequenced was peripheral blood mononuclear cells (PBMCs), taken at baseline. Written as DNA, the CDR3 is TGTGCCAGCAGTTCCCCCATAGACTGGGATACGCAGTATTTT. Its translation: CASSSPIDWDTQYF.